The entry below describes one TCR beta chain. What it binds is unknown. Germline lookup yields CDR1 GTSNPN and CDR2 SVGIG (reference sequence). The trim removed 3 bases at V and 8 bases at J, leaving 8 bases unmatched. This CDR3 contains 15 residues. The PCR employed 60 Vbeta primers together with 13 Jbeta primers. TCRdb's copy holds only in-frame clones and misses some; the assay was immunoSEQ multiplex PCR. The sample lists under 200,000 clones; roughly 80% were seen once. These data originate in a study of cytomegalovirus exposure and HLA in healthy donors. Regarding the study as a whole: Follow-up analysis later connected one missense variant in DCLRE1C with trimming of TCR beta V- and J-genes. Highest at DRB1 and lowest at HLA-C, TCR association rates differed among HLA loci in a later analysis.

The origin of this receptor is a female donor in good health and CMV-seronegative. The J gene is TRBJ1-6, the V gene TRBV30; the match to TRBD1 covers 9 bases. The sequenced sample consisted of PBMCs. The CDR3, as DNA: TGTGCCTGGAGCGAACGGGACAGGGTTTATTCACCCCTCCACTTT. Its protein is CAWSERDRVYSPLHF.